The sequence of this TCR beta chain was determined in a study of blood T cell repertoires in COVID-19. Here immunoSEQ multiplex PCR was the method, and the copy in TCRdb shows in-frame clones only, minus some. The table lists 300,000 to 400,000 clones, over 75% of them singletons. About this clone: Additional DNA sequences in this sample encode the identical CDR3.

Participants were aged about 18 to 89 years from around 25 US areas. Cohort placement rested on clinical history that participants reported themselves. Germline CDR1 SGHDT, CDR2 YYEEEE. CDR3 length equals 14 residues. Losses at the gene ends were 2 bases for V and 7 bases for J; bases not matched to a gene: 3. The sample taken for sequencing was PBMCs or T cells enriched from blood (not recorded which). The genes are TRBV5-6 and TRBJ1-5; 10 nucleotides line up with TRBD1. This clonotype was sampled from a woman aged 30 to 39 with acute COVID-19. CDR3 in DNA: TGTGCCAGCAGCTTCGGACAGGGGGGACAGCCCCAGCATTTT. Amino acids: CASSFGQGGQPQHF.